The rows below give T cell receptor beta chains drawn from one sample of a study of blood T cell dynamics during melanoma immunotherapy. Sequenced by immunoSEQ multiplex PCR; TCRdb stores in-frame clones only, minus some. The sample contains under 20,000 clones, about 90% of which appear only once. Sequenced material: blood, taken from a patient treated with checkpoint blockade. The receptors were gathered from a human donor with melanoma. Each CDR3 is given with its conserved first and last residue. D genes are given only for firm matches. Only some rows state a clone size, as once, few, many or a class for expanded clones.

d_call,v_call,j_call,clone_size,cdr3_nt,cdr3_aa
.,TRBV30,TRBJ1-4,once,TGTGCCTGGAGTTTGGGCCGTGGGGAAAAACTGTTTTTT,CAWSLGRGEKLFF
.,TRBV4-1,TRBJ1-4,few,TGCGCCAGCAGCCAAGACTGGACGGCAACTAATGAAAAACTGTTTTTT,CASSQDWTATNEKLFF
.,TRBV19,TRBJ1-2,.,TGTGCCAGTAGTCCCTACAGCTACGAGGGCTACACCTTC,CASSPYSYEGYTF
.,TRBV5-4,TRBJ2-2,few,TGTGCCAGCACCTCCGGACAGAGCGACACCGGGGAGCTGTTTTTT,CASTSGQSDTGELFF
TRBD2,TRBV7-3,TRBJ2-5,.,TGTGCCAGCAGCCCCGGAGCGGGAGGTGGAGAGACCCAGTACTTC,CASSPGAGGGETQYF
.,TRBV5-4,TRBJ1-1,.,TGTGCCAGCAGTGGCACATGGGCGGACACTGAAGCTTTCTTT,CASSGTWADTEAFF
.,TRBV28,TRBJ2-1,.,TGTGCCAGCAGCCCTATACTAGATCGGGGCAATGAGCAGTTCTTC,CASSPILDRGNEQFF
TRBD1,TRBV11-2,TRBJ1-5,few,TGTGCCAGCACCGATATGACAGGGGAAACATATAGCAATCAGCCCCAGCATTTT,CASTDMTGETYSNQPQHF
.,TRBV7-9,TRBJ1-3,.,TGTGCCAGCAGCCTCTTGGTTGGAAACACCATATATTTT,CASSLLVGNTIYF
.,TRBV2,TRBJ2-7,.,TGTGCCAGCAGTGATTCCGGGGGAGGTAACGAGCAGTACTTC,CASSDSGGGNEQYF
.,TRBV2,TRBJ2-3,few,TGTGCCAGCAGTGAATTGAGAGATACGCAGTATTTT,CASSELRDTQYF
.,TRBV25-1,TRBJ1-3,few,TGTGCCAGCAGTGAATGGGGAGTTCGGGACACCATATATTTT,CASSEWGVRDTIYF
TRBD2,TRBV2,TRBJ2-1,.,TGTGCCAGCAGCTTACTAGCGGCCTCCTACAATGAGCAGTTCTTC,CASSLLAASYNEQFF
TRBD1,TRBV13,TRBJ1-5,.,TGTGCCAGCAGCCGACGAAACAGGGGCACCCAGCATTTT,CASSRRNRGTQHF
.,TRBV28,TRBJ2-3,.,TGTGCCAGCAGTTTAGGGGCAGGGAGCACAGATACGCAGTATTTT,CASSLGAGSTDTQYF
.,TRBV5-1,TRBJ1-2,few,TGCGCCAGCAGCCCGACAGTGAACTATGGCTACACCTTC,CASSPTVNYGYTF
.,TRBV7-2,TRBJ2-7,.,TGTGCCAGCAGCTTAGGTTCCAGCCCGGCTTCTGGTTACGAGCAGTACTTC,CASSLGSSPASGYEQYF
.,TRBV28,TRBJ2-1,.,TGTGCCAGCACCCTCGTTAGTACCTTGGATGAGCAGTTCTTC,CASTLVSTLDEQFF
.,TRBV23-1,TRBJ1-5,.,TGCGCCAGCAGTCAATCTGGGGAGGGGAGTCAGCCCCAGCATTTT,CASSQSGEGSQPQHF
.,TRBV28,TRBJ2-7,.,TGTGCCGCAGCGAGTACAGGGACATTGTACGAGCAGTACTTC,CAAASTGTLYEQYF
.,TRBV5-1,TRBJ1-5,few,TGCGCCAGCAGCTTGGCTGGGGACCAGCCCCAGCATTTT,CASSLAGDQPQHF
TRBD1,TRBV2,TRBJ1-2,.,TGTGCCAGCACCCCGGGACAGGGGAACTATGGCTACACCTTC,CASTPGQGNYGYTF
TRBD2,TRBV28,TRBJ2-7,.,TGTGCCAGCAGTTTGTTGTTTGGGGAGGGACCCCATTACGAGCAGTACTTC,CASSLLFGEGPHYEQYF
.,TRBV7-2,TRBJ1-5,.,TGTGCCAGCAGCTTAGTTCCCGGGGAACCCCAGCATTTT,CASSLVPGEPQHF
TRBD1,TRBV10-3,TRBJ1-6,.,TGTGCCATCAGACCGGACAGGGCCGACTCACCCCTCCACTTT,CAIRPDRADSPLHF
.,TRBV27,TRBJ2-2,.,TGTGCCAGCACTGGGGGCAGGGAGAGGAACACCGGGGAGCTGTTTTTT,CASTGGRERNTGELFF
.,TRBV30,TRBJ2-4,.,TGTGCCTGGAGTGTGGGGGTATCTGAGAACATTCAGTACTTC,CAWSVGVSENIQYF
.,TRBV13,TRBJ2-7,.,TGTGCCAGCAGCTCATTAACCTGGGGCTCCTACGAGCAGTACTTC,CASSSLTWGSYEQYF
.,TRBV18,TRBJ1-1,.,TGTGCCAGCTCACCAAGTCCTGACACTGAAGCTTTCTTT,CASSPSPDTEAFF
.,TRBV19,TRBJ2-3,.,TGTGCCACCTCCGCCGGGTCCACGCAGTATTTT,CATSAGSTQYF
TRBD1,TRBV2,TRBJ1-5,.,TGTGCCAGCAGGACAGGGGTCGGCAATCAGCCCCAGCATTTT,CASRTGVGNQPQHF
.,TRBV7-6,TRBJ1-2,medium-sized,TGTGCCAGCAGCTTAGGAGCAGGAGGGGGTGAAAACTATGGCTACACCTTC,CASSLGAGGGENYGYTF
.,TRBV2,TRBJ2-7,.,TGTGCCAGCAGTGAAGGGGCATTGGGCCAATACGAGCAGTACTTC,CASSEGALGQYEQYF
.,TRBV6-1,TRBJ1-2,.,TGTGCCAGCAACCCCTCCTCGAGGGGGATCTATGGCTACACCTTC,CASNPSSRGIYGYTF
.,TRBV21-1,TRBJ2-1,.,TGTGCCAGCAGCATCGGTCCAACTAGCGGGAGTGTCGGCTGGTACAATGAGCAGTTCTTC,CASSIGPTSGSVGWYNEQFF
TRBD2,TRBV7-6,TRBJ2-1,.,TGTGCCAGCAGCTTGACTAGCGGGTACAGGGAGCAGTTCTTC,CASSLTSGYREQFF
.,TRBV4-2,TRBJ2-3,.,TGTGCCAGCAGCCTGACGGGCCTAGCTGGCGCAGATACGCAGTATTTT,CASSLTGLAGADTQYF